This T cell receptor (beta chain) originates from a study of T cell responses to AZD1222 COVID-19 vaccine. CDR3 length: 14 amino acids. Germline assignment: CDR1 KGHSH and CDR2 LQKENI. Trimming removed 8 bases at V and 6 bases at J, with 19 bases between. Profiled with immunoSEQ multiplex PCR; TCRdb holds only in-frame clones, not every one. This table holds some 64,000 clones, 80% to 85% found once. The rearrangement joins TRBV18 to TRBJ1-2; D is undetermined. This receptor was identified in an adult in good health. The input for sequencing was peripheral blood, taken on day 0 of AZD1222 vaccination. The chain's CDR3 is CASHPQYNPHGYTF. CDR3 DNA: TGTGCCAGCCACCCGCAGTACAATCCTCATGGCTACACCTTC.